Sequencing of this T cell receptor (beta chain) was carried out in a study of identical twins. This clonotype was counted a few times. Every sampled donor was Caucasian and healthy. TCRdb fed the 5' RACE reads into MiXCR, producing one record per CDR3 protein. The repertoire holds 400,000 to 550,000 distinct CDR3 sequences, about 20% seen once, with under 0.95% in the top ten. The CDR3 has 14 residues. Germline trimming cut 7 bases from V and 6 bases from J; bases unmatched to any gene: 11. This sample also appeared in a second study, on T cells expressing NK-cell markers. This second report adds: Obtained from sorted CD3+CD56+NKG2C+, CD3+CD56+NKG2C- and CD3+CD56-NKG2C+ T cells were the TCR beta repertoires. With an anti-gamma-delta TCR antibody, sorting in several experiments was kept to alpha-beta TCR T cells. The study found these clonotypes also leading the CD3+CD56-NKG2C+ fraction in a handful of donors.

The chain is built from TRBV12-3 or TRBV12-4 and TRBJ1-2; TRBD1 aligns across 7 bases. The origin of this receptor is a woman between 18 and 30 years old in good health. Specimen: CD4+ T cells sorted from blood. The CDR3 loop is CASIIIQGLNGYTF. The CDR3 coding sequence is TGTGCCAGCATAATCATACAGGGGTTGAATGGCTACACCTTC.